This TCR beta chain was found in a study of T cells of healthy individuals. TCRdb passed the 5' RACE reads through MiXCR, listing each CDR3 protein once. The table records around 80,000 distinct CDR3 sequences, around 5.1% of them present only once. The CDR3 sequence is 15 residues long. Trimming stripped 2 bases from V and 0 bases from J, with 10 bases between. Germline values: CDR1 MNHNY, CDR2 SVGAGI (reference sequence). The chain has TRBV6-6 and TRBJ1-1; D might be TRBD1 (5 bases). This TCR derives from a female donor in good health. This CDR3 is CASSYQGGLNTEAFF. For the CDR3, the DNA is TGTGCCAGCAGTTACCAGGGAGGCCTGAACACTGAAGCTTTCTTT.